These 10 T cell receptor beta chains came from one sample sequenced in a study of blood T cells in healthy people across ages. Through a sample-barcoded 5' primer and a J-beta primer mix, a second PCR was run for about 6 to 12 cycles. TCRdb re-called the 5' RACE reads through MiXCR, storing one row per CDR3 protein. Among some 1.5 million distinct CDR3 sequences, approximately 42% were seen once, and the ten largest hold more than 4%. Input material: blood. Every receptor here comes from a woman aged 18-29 years in good health.

The chain has TRBV7-9 and TRBJ1-4; D is undetermined. V gave up 4 bases and J gave up 0 bases, with 12 bases separating them. The CDR3 extends over 16 amino acids. The V gene's germline CDR1 is SEHNR and CDR2 FQNEAQ (reference sequence). The CDR3 nucleotides are TGTGCCAGCAGCTATGGAGGGATCCCAACTAATGAAAAACTGTTTTTT. Its translation: CASSYGGIPTNEKLFF. The variable domain in full, completed from reference TRBV7-9 and TRBJ1-4, reads DTGVSQNPRHKITKRGQNVTFRCDPISEHNRLYWYRQTLGQGPEFLTYFQNEAQLEKSRLLSDRFSAERPKGSFSTLEIQRTEQGDSAMYLCASSYGGIPTNEKLFFGSGTQLSVL.

This chain joins TRBV20-1 and TRBJ1-2; D might be TRBD1 (5 bases). This CDR3 contains 11 residues. Trimming pared 6 bases from V and 8 bases from J, leaving 13 bases between. In germline, CDR1 is DFQATT, CDR2 SNEGSKA (reference sequence). In DNA form, the CDR3 reads TGCAGTGCAGCAGGGATTGCCGGCTACACCTTC. It encodes CSAAGIAGYTF.

This clonotype has just a few counts. The chain links TRBV4-2 to TRBJ1-2; tentative D call: TRBD1 (5 bases). From germline, CDR1 is LGHNA and CDR2 YNFKEQ. V lost 3 bases and J 9 bases, leaving 20 bases between the germline ends. The CDR3 runs to 15 residues. This CDR3 is CASSQESLPGSRYTF. The CDR3 DNA sequence: TGTGCCAGCAGCCAGGAGTCCCTCCCAGGGTCTCGCTACACCTTC.

This clonotype appeared a few times. The CDR3 DNA reads as TGTGCCAGCAGTACGAGGACACTGGGTTATGGCTACACCTTC. As protein: CASSTRTLGYGYTF. The chain links TRBV12-3 or TRBV12-4 to TRBJ1-2; perhaps TRBD1 as D (5 bases). This CDR3 region has 14 residues. Trimming removed 5 bases at V and 5 bases at J, with 15 bases between.

The J gene is TRBJ2-1, the V gene TRBV3-1, with unresolved D. The CDR3 totals 17 residues. The germline V and J ends were trimmed by 0 bases and 6 bases, with 18 bases remaining between them. Germline V CDR1 and CDR2: LGHDT, YNNKEL (reference sequence). CDR3 region: CASSQDDVRASGNEQFF. CDR3 DNA: TGTGCCAGCAGCCAAGATGACGTTCGGGCCTCTGGCAATGAGCAGTTCTTC.

The chain recombines TRBV7-9 with TRBJ2-2; D is undetermined. The CDR3 contains 14 residues. V lost 5 bases and J lost 4, with 11 bases in between. CDR1 is SEHNR, CDR2 FQNEAQ, per germline (reference sequence). The CDR3 nucleotides read TGTGCCAGCAGCCCTCCACGCATCACCGGGGAGCTGTTTTTT. This sequence encodes CASSPPRITGELFF.

The chain carries TRBV20-1 and TRBJ1-2, with TRBD1 matching over 9 bases. CDR1 and CDR2 (germline): DFQATT, SNEGSKA (reference sequence). The V and J ends lost 6 bases and 0 bases, in that order; junction bases with no gene match: 8. The CDR3 runs 15 residues. The CDR3 nucleotides read TGCAGTGCCCGGGACAGGGCCTCTCCTAACTATGGCTACACCTTC. Encoded protein: CSARDRASPNYGYTF.

The chain combines TRBV30 with TRBJ1-6; D not resolved. V was pared by 0 bases and J by 7 bases, with 10 bases between. Germline-derived CDR1 and CDR2 are GTSNPN and SVGIG (reference sequence). The CDR3 runs 14 residues. CDR3 DNA sequence: TGTGCCTGGAGTGTACCGGTCGGGAATTCACCCCTCCACTTT. Translated, it gives CAWSVPVGNSPLHF.

The chain carries TRBV29-1 and TRBJ2-3, with TRBD1 identical over 7 bases. The J segment lost 6 bases and the V segment lost 3 bases, leaving 9 bases of the junction unmatched. The CDR3 is 14 amino acids. Germline values: CDR1 SQVTM, CDR2 ANQGSEA. As DNA, the CDR3 is TGCAGCGTTGAGTTGGACAGGCCCGGGGATACGCAGTATTTT. As protein: CSVELDRPGDTQYF.

This clonotype turned up a few times. The chain combines TRBV24-1 with TRBJ2-6, with no clear D. Germline V lookup: CDR1 KGHDR, CDR2 SFDVKD. The CDR3 has 16 residues. Deletions cut 4 bases from V and 1 base from J, with 10 bases between. In DNA, the CDR3 is TGTGCCACCAGTGACCCCACTGTGTCTGGGGCCAACGTCCTGACTTTC. Translated, it gives CATSDPTVSGANVLTF.